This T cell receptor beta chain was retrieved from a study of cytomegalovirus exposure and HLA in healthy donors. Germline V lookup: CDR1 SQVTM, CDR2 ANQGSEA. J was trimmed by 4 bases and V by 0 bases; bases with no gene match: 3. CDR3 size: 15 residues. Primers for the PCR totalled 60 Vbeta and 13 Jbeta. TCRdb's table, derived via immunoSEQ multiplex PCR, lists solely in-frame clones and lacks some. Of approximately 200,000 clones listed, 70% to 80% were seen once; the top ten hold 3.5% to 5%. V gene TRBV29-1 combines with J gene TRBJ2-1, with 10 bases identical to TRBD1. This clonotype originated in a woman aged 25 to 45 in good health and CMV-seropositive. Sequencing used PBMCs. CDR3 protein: CSVEDWDRGYNEQFF. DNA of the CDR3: TGCAGCGTTGAAGATTGGGACAGGGGTTACAATGAGCAGTTCTTC.